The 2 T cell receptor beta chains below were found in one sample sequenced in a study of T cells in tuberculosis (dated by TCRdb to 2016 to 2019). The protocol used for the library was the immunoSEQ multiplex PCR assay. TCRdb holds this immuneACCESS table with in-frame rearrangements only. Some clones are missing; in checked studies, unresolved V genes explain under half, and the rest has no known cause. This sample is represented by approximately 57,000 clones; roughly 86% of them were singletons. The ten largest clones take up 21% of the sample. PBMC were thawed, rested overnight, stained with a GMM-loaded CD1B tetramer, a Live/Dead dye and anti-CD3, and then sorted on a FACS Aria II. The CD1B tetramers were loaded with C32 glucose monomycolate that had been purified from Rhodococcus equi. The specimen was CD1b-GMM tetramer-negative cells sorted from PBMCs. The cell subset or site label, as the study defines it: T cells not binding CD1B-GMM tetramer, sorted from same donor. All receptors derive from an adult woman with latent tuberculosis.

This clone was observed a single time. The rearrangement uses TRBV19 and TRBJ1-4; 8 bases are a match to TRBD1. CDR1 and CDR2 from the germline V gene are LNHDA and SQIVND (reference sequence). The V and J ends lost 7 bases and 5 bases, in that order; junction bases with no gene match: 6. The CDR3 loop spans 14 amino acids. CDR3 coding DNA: TGTGCCAGTAAGGGCGACAGGGGCAATGAAAAACTGTTTTTT. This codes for CASKGDRGNEKLFF.

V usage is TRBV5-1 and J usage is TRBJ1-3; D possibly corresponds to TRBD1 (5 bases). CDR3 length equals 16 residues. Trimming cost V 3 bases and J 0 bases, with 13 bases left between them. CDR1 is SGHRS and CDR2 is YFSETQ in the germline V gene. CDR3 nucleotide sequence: TGCGCCAGCAGCTATCAGGGTCCCCTCTCTGGAAACACCATATATTTT. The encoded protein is CASSYQGPLSGNTIYF.